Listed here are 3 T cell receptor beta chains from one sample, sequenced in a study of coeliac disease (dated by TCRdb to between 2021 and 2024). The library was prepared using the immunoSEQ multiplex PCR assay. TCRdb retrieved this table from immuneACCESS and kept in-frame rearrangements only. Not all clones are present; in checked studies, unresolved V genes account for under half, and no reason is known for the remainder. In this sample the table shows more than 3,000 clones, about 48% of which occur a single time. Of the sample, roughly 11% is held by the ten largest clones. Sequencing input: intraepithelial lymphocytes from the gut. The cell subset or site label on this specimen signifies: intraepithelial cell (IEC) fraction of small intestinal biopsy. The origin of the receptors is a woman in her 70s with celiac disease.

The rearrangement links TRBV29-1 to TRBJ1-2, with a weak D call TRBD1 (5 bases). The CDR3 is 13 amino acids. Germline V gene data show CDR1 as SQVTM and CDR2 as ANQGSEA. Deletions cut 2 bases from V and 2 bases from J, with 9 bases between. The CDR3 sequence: CSVEFRVNYGYTF. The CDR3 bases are TGCAGCGTTGAATTCAGGGTGAACTATGGCTACACCTTC.

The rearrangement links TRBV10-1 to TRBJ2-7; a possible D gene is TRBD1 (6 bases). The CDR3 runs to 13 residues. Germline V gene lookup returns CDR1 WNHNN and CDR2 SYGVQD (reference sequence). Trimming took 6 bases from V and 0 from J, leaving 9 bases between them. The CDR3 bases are TGCGCCAGCAGCTTGGACAGCTCCTACGAGCAGTACTTC. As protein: CASSLDSSYEQYF.

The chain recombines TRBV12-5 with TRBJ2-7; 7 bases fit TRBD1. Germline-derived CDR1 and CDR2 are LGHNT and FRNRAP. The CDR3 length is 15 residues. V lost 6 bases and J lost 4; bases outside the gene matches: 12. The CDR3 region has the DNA TGTGCTAGTGGCCCGGACAGGAAGGCATATTACGAGCAGTACTTC. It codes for CASGPDRKAYYEQYF. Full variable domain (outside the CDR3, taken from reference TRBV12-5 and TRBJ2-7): DARVTQTPRHKVTEMGQEVTMRCQPILGHNTVFWYRQTMMQGLELLAYFRNRAPLDDSGMPKDRFSAEMPDATLATLKIQPSEPRDSAVYFCASGPDRKAYYEQYFGPGTRLTVT.